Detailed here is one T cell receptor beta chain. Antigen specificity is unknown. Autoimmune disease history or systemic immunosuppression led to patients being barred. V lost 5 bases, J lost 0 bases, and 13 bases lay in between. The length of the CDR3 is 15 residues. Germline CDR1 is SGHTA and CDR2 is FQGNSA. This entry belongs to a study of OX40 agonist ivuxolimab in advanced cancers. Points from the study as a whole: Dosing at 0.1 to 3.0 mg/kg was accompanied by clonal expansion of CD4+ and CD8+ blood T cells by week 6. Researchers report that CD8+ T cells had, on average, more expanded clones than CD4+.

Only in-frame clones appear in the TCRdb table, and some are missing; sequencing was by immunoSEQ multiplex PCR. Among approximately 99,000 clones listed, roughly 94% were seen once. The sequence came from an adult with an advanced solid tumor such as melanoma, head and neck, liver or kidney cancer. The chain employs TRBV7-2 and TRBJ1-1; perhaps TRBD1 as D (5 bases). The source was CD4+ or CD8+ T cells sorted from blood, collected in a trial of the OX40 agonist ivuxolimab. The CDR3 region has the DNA TGTGCCAGCAGCCCCCAGGCGGGGGTGAACACTGAAGCTTTCTTT. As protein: CASSPQAGVNTEAFF.